Presented here are 22 T cell receptor beta chains from one specimen sequenced in a study of shared T cell receptors in the human thymus. Here immunoSEQ multiplex PCR was the method, and the copy in TCRdb shows in-frame clones only, minus some. Of hundreds of thousands of clones detected, around nine tenths appear once; the ten largest clones hold 0.008% to 0.011%. The same specimen was also included in a second study, on human thymus T cells.

Sequenced material: thymocytes. These receptors all come from a boy under two years old with a congenital heart defect.

This chain connects TRBV6-5 to TRBJ2-7; tentatively, D is TRBD2 (5 bases). The CDR3 contains 14 residues. The V gene's germline CDR1 is MNHEY and CDR2 SVGAGI. Deletions cut 5 bases from V and 0 bases from J, with 11 bases between. The CDR3 sequence: CASSKGGSSYEQYF. For the CDR3, the DNA is TGTGCCAGCAGTAAAGGTGGGAGCTCCTACGAGCAGTACTTC.

The rearrangement links TRBV9 to TRBJ2-7; tentatively, D is TRBD1 (6 bases). V gave up 0 bases and J gave up 4 bases, with 14 bases separating them. Germline CDR1 reads SGDLS; CDR2 reads YYNGEE. The CDR3 contains 15 residues. In DNA form, the CDR3 reads TGTGCCAGCAGCGTAGGGGCAGGGGCGGATTACGAGCAGTACTTC. The encoded protein is CASSVGAGADYEQYF.

This sequence joins TRBV29-1 and TRBJ1-5, with 7 nucleotides matching TRBD1. Per germline, CDR1 SQVTM and CDR2 ANQGSEA. With V trimmed by 0 bases and J by 7 bases, 6 bases remained unmatched. CDR3 length: 14 residues. Written as DNA, the CDR3 is TGCAGCGTTGAAGATGGGCCAGGGGGGCAGCCCCAGCATTTT. Translated: CSVEDGPGGQPQHF.

This clone was recorded once. This chain links TRBV5-1 with TRBJ1-3; 7 nucleotides align to TRBD1. The germline CDR1 and CDR2 sequences are SGHRS and YFSETQ. There are 16 residues in the CDR3. Trimming cost V 4 bases and J 0 bases; bases outside gene matches: 7. The CDR3 sequence: CASSPGQEGSGNTIYF. CDR3 DNA: TGCGCCAGCAGCCCAGGACAGGAGGGCTCTGGAAACACCATATATTTT.

This chain connects TRBV4-1 to TRBJ1-3; the D gene is possibly TRBD1 (5 bases). V was shortened by 0 bases and J by 1 base, with 16 bases between the two germline ends. Germline CDR1 is MGHRA and CDR2 is YSYEKL. The CDR3 has 18 amino acids. The CDR3 sequence: CASSQDADRPRSGNTIYF. The DNA of the CDR3 is TGCGCCAGCAGCCAAGATGCCGACAGACCGAGATCTGGAAACACCATATATTTT.

The J gene is TRBJ2-2, the V gene TRBV27; 10 positions agree with TRBD2. The CDR3 has 18 residues. CDR1 and CDR2 from the germline V gene are MNHEY and SMNVEV (reference sequence). Trimming at V came to 5 bases and at J to 7 bases, leaving 16 bases not matched to a gene. As DNA, the CDR3 is TGTGCCAGCAGTCCCCGGGACCCAGCGGGAGGGCCTTGCGGGGAGCTGTTTTTT. The encoded protein is CASSPRDPAGGPCGELFF.

The chain links TRBV20-1 to TRBJ2-1; D not resolved. V lost 6 bases to trimming and J lost 3 bases, with 3 bases between them. Germline CDR1 DFQATT, CDR2 SNEGSKA (reference sequence). The CDR3 is 10 amino acids. The CDR3 is CSAIYNEQFF. The CDR3 coding sequence is TGCAGTGCCATCTACAATGAGCAGTTCTTC.

The DNA for the CDR3 is TGTGCCAGTAGTAGCGGGAGGGTTTTTCGGTACACCGGGGAGCTGTTTTTT. It yields the protein CASSSGRVFRYTGELFF. The J gene is TRBJ2-2, the V gene TRBV19, with 9 positions matching TRBD2. V lost 4 bases, J lost 3 bases, and 9 bases stayed unmatched. The CDR3 is made up of 17 amino acids. Germline CDR1 LNHDA, CDR2 SQIVND (reference sequence).

This clone was found a few times. This CDR3 reads CAAHGQWGGGYTF. The CDR3 DNA reads TGTGCCGCCCACGGACAGTGGGGCGGTGGCTACACCTTC. The chain couples TRBV28 to TRBJ1-2; weak D call: TRBD1 (6 bases). The CDR3 runs 13 residues. V shed 11 bases and J shed 7 bases, with 20 bases lying between them. The germline CDR1 and CDR2 sequences are MDHEN and SYDVKM.

The chain employs TRBV9 and TRBJ2-3; 10 nucleotides align to TRBD2. Germline values: CDR1 SGDLS, CDR2 YYNGEE. Unmatched junction bases numbered 3, after V lost 0 bases and J lost 5 bases. This CDR3 has 15 amino acids. CDR3 sequence reads: CASSVAPSGRDTQYF. CDR3 coding DNA: TGTGCCAGCAGCGTAGCGCCTAGCGGGAGAGATACGCAGTATTTT.

V gene TRBV15 combines with J gene TRBJ2-5, with 7 bases aligning to TRBD1. V lost 5 bases to trimming and J lost 5 bases; unmatched junction nucleotides: 8. This CDR3 has 14 residues. Per the germline V gene, CDR1 is LNHNV and CDR2 is YYDKDF (reference sequence). For the CDR3, the DNA is TGTGCCACCAGCGGCACAGGGGAGAGGGAGACCCAGTACTTC. This translates into CATSGTGERETQYF.

V and J are TRBV2 and TRBJ2-5; D uncertain. This CDR3 is built from 14 residues. The V and J ends lost 6 bases and 4 bases respectively, with 15 bases between them. CDR1 is SNHLY and CDR2 is FYNNEI in the germline V gene. The CDR3 here is CASSTIQVRETQYF. The CDR3 nucleotides read TGTGCCAGCAGCACTATCCAAGTGAGAGAGACCCAGTACTTC.

Notes on this clone: This specimen includes other DNA sequences encoding the same CDR3. V is TRBV9 and J is TRBJ2-7; TRBD1 might be the D (5 bases). CDR3 size: 14 residues. Trimming took 3 bases from V and 3 from J, leaving 13 bases between them. From germline, CDR1 is SGDLS and CDR2 YYNGEE. CDR3 nucleotides: TGTGCCAGCAGCGAGACCAGGGAAGGCTACGAGCAGTACTTC. Encoded protein: CASSETREGYEQYF.

The chain employs TRBV4-3 and TRBJ2-1, with 7 bases fitting TRBD2. V was clipped by 1 base and J by 6 bases; unmatched bases: 9. This CDR3 is 16 amino acids long. Germline loops: CDR1 LGHNA, CDR2 YSLEER. DNA for the CDR3: TGCGCCAGCAGCCAAGGGGCGGGAGTAACCCTCAATGAGCAGTTCTTC. This codes for CASSQGAGVTLNEQFF.

The chain has TRBV10-1 and TRBJ2-7; possible D gene TRBD1, 5 bases. With 3 bases removed from V and 5 bases from J, the gap between germline ends came to 14 bases. CDR1 and CDR2 (germline): WNHNN, SYGVQD (reference sequence). The CDR3 length is 14 residues. For the CDR3, the DNA is TGCGCCAGCAGTGACAAGTCAGGGCGTAACGAGCAGTACTTC. Translated: CASSDKSGRNEQYF.

CDR3 in amino acids: CASSQVGRRADTQYF. In DNA form, the CDR3 reads TGCGCCAGCAGCCAAGTAGGGAGGAGGGCAGATACGCAGTATTTT. The V call is TRBV4-1, the J call TRBJ2-3; a weak D match, TRBD2 (6 bases). Between the trimmed V and J ends, which lost 1 base and 4 bases, there was a span of 12 bases. CDR1 MGHRA and CDR2 YSYEKL come from the germline V gene. The CDR3 totals 15 residues.

V usage is TRBV27 and J usage is TRBJ1-5; the D gene is possibly TRBD1 (6 bases). The CDR3 is 14 amino acids. V shed 6 bases and J shed 4 bases, with 13 bases lying between them. Germline V lookup: CDR1 MNHEY, CDR2 SMNVEV (reference sequence). The CDR3 region has the DNA TGTGCCAGCAGAACTAATACAGGGAATCAGCCCCAGCATTTT. Its translation is CASRTNTGNQPQHF.

The rearrangement uses TRBV4-2 and TRBJ2-5; 9 nucleotides match TRBD1. There are 18 residues in the CDR3. Trimming cost V 3 bases and J 1 base; bases outside gene matches: 12. Germline loops: CDR1 LGHNA, CDR2 YNFKEQ. Here the CDR3 DNA reads TGTGCCAGCAGCCACGGCGGACAGGGGCTAAACCCCCAAGAGACCCAGTACTTC. Translation gives CASSHGGQGLNPQETQYF.

This rearrangement joins TRBV7-9 to TRBJ1-2, with a tentative D call TRBD1 (6 bases). CDR1 is SEHNR, CDR2 FQNEAQ, per germline (reference sequence). CDR3 size: 16 residues. Trimming took off 3 bases at V and 4 bases at J, with 18 bases between the two ends. The DNA of the CDR3 is TGTGCCAGCAGCTTCAGGACAGAAGGACGTTTCTATGGCTACACCTTC. Residues: CASSFRTEGRFYGYTF. Full variable domain (outside the CDR3, taken from reference TRBV7-9 and TRBJ1-2): DTGVSQNPRHKITKRGQNVTFRCDPISEHNRLYWYRQTLGQGPEFLTYFQNEAQLEKSRLLSDRFSAERPKGSFSTLEIQRTEQGDSAMYLCASSFRTEGRFYGYTFGSGTRLTVV.

The chain recombines TRBV7-3 with TRBJ2-1; the match to TRBD2 covers 7 bases. The CDR3 is made up of 16 amino acids. Trimming cost V 4 bases and J 8 bases; bases outside gene matches: 14. Germline V gene sequence: CDR1 SGHTA, CDR2 FQGTGA. CDR3 coding DNA: TGTGCCAGCAGCTGCGGGGGAGTGCCGCCGTACGATGAGCAGTTCTTC. Translation: CASSCGGVPPYDEQFF. Filled out from reference TRBV7-3 and TRBJ2-1, the complete variable domain reads GAGVSQTPSNKVTEKGKYVELRCDPISGHTALYWYRQSLGQGPEFLIYFQGTGAADDSGLPNDRFFAVRPEGSVSTLKIQRTERGDSAVYLCASSCGGVPPYDEQFFGPGTRLTVL.

J is TRBJ2-7 and V is TRBV27, with 7 bases that match TRBD1. Germline V gene data show CDR1 as MNHEY and CDR2 as SMNVEV (reference sequence). Unmatched junction bases numbered 20, after V lost 5 bases and J lost 4 bases. This CDR3 is built from 18 residues. The CDR3 is CASSPTSIDRALRYEQYF. CDR3 bases: TGTGCCAGCAGTCCTACCTCCATCGACAGGGCCCTAAGGTACGAGCAGTACTTC.

The chain joins TRBV18 to TRBJ2-3; TRBD1 matches 7 bases. The V and J ends lost 3 bases and 10 bases, in that order; junction bases with no gene match: 4. CDR1 is KGHSH and CDR2 is LQKENI in the germline V gene. The CDR3 is made up of 12 amino acids. The CDR3 is CASSPRQGPQYF. CDR3 DNA sequence: TGTGCCAGCTCACCCCGACAGGGACCGCAGTATTTT.